Presented here are 17 T cell receptor beta chains from one specimen sequenced in a study of blood T cell repertoires in COVID-19. This table comes from immunoSEQ multiplex PCR, and its TCRdb copy is limited to in-frame clones, with some not included. The repertoire holds about 200,000 clones, with approximately 87% as singletons. The sequenced material came from peripheral blood. The receptor set was obtained from a woman in her 70s with acute or convalescent COVID-19.

CDR3 loop: CASSQVRAGGWGDEAFF. As DNA, the CDR3 is TGTGCCAGCAGCCAAGTAAGGGCAGGGGGTTGGGGAGATGAAGCTTTCTTT. The chain is built from TRBV14 and TRBJ1-1, with 7 bases aligning to TRBD1. CDR3 length: 17 residues. Germline values: CDR1 SGHDN, CDR2 FVKESK. J gave up 7 bases and V 1 base, and 15 bases lay outside the gene matches.

The CDR3: CASSRTGSSYNSPLHF. The CDR3 DNA is TGTGCCAGCAGCCGGACAGGGAGCTCCTATAATTCACCCCTCCACTTT. The rearrangement uses TRBV3-1 (or the pseudogene TRBV3-2) and TRBJ1-6; TRBD1 agrees at 8 bases. The CDR3 runs 16 residues. Trimming removed 4 bases from V and 0 bases from J; junction bases left unmatched: 2. Germline loops: CDR1 LGHDT, CDR2 YNNKEL (reference sequence).

This clone was seen a single time. The chain has TRBV7-8 and TRBJ1-4; TRBD1 aligns across 9 bases. Per germline, CDR1 SGHVS and CDR2 FQNEAQ. Germline trimming cut 0 bases from V and 4 bases from J; bases unmatched to any gene: 21. This CDR3 spans 22 amino acids. CDR3 coding DNA: TGTGCCAGCAGCTTAGCATGGAGGGAGGCCCCAATTTGGGGACAGGGTAATGAAAAACTGTTTTTT. It is translated as CASSLAWREAPIWGQGNEKLFF. The entire variable domain, with the rest obtained from reference TRBV7-8 and TRBJ1-4, is as follows: GAGVSQSPRYKVAKRGQDVALRCDPISGHVSLFWYQQALGQGPEFLTYFQNEAQLDKSGLPSDRFFAERPEGSVSTLKIQRTQQEDSAVYLCASSLAWREAPIWGQGNEKLFFGSGTQLSVL.

This clone was detected a few times. The chain joins TRBV28 to TRBJ1-5; TRBD1 matches 8 bases. CDR3 size: 18 residues. The J segment lost 0 bases and the V segment lost 6 bases, leaving 13 bases of the junction unmatched. Germline V lookup: CDR1 MDHEN, CDR2 SYDVKM. The CDR3 region is CASSSTGADIYSNQPQHF. The CDR3, as DNA: TGTGCCAGCAGCTCGACAGGGGCCGACATCTATAGCAATCAGCCCCAGCATTTT. Supplemented by reference TRBV28 and TRBJ1-5, the full variable domain reads DVKVTQSSRYLVKRTGEKVFLECVQDMDHENMFWYRQDPGLGLRLIYFSYDVKMKEKGDIPEGYSVSREKKERFSLILESASTNQTSMYLCASSSTGADIYSNQPQHFGDGTRLSIL.

The chain is built from TRBV18 and TRBJ2-3; TRBD2 agrees at 7 bases. The trim removed 1 base at V and 0 bases at J, leaving 4 bases unmatched. This CDR3 contains 16 residues. Germline CDR1 and CDR2: KGHSH and LQKENI. DNA for the CDR3: TGTGCCAGCTCACCACTGTCGGGGGGTAGCACAGATACGCAGTATTTT. Protein sequence: CASSPLSGGSTDTQYF.

This clone was picked up one time. The rearrangement joins TRBV5-1 to TRBJ2-3, with D tentatively TRBD1 (5 bases). The CDR3 loop spans 11 amino acids. In germline, CDR1 is SGHRS, CDR2 YFSETQ. V shed 7 bases and J shed 5 bases, with 8 bases lying between them. CDR3 coding DNA: TGCGCCAGCCAGGGTTTAGATACGCAGTATTTT. Amino acid sequence: CASQGLDTQYF. The variable domain in full, with the rest retrieved from reference TRBV5-1 and TRBJ2-3, is KAGVTQTPRYLIKTRGQQVTLSCSPISGHRSVSWYQQTPGQGLQFLFEYFSETQRNKGNFPGRFSGRQFSNSRSEMNVSTLELGDSALYLCASQGLDTQYFGPGTRLTVL.

The V and J genes are TRBV9 and TRBJ1-6, with TRBD1 identical over 9 bases. V trimming: 3 bases; J trimming: 7 bases; junction bases outside the gene matches: 5. The germline gives CDR1 SGDLS, CDR2 YYNGEE. This CDR3 comprises 15 residues. CDR3 DNA sequence: TGTGCCAGCAGCGCCGTAGGGACAGGGAATTCACCCCTCCACTTT. Translated, it gives CASSAVGTGNSPLHF.

The chain has TRBV6-2 or TRBV6-3 and TRBJ2-5; TRBD1 aligns across 12 bases. The CDR3 is 15 residues long. V shed 5 bases, J shed 4 bases, and the junction held 5 bases outside the gene matches. Per the germline V gene, CDR1 is MNHEY and CDR2 is SVGEGT. CDR3 coding DNA: TGTGCCAGCAGTAGGGACAGGGGGCTGGGAGAGACCCAGTACTTC. This sequence encodes CASSRDRGLGETQYF.

The CDR3 sequence: CAISVASIHNEQFF. Here the CDR3 DNA reads TGTGCCATCAGTGTGGCTAGCATCCACAATGAGCAGTTCTTC. The chain recombines TRBV10-3 with TRBJ2-1; D is possibly TRBD2 (5 bases). The CDR3 has 14 amino acids. V dropped 4 bases and J dropped 5 bases, with 12 bases sitting between them. Germline V lookup: CDR1 ENHRY, CDR2 SYGVKD.

This clone turned up a few times. The chain combines TRBV4-1 with TRBJ1-6; D remains unclear. The CDR3 extends over 13 amino acids. Trimming removed 2 bases from V and 15 bases from J, with 14 bases in between. Germline CDR1 MGHRA, CDR2 YSYEKL. The CDR3: CASSQSSENLLHF. DNA of the CDR3: TGCGCCAGCAGCCAATCCAGCGAAAACCTCCTCCACTTT.

The J gene is TRBJ1-2, the V gene TRBV9; 8 positions match TRBD1. V shed 2 bases, J shed 1 base, and the junction held 4 bases outside the gene matches. The CDR3 is made up of 15 amino acids. Germline lookup yields CDR1 SGDLS and CDR2 YYNGEE. CDR3 nucleotides: TGTGCCAGCAGCGTGGGGACAGGTCATAACTATGGCTACACCTTC. This sequence encodes CASSVGTGHNYGYTF.

V is TRBV7-9 and J is TRBJ2-5; 9 bases line up with TRBD1. Germline CDR1 and CDR2: SEHNR and FQNEAQ (reference sequence). The CDR3 is 15 residues long. V lost 5 bases, J lost 5 bases, and 9 bases stayed unmatched. The DNA for the CDR3 is TGTGCCAGCAGCAGAGGACAGGGGTTTTTGGAGACCCAGTACTTC. Translated, it gives CASSRGQGFLETQYF.

This rearrangement joins TRBV5-4 to TRBJ2-7; D is possibly TRBD1 (6 bases). The CDR3 is 16 amino acids. Germline lookup yields CDR1 SGHNT and CDR2 YYREEE (reference sequence). V was pared by 3 bases and J by 2 bases, with 18 bases between. This chain's CDR3 is CASSSDRSLGAYEQYF. The CDR3 DNA is TGTGCCAGCAGCTCCGACAGGTCACTGGGGGCCTACGAGCAGTACTTC. Using reference TRBV5-4 and TRBJ2-7 for the parts outside the CDR3, the full variable domain is ETGVTQSPTHLIKTRGQQVTLRCSSQSGHNTVSWYQQALGQGPQFIFQYYREEENGRGNFPPRFSGLQFPNYSSELNVNALELDDSALYLCASSSDRSLGAYEQYFGPGTRLTVT.

The CDR3 nucleotides read TGTGCCAGCAGTCTTCCGGGACAGGGAAGTGGCTACACCTTC. It is translated as CASSLPGQGSGYTF. The gene calls are TRBV3-1 (or the pseudogene TRBV3-2) and TRBJ1-2; 9 bases agree with TRBD1. Germline CDR1 is LGHDT and CDR2 is YNNKEL (reference sequence). The CDR3 contains 14 residues. With V trimmed by 6 bases and J by 7 bases, 9 bases remained unmatched.

The V call is TRBV24-1, the J call TRBJ1-5, with D perhaps TRBD1 (6 bases). Trimming left V 5 bases short and J 4 bases short, with 17 bases between. This CDR3 contains 16 residues. CDR1 is KGHDR, CDR2 SFDVKD, per germline. Here the CDR3 DNA reads TGTGCCACCAGTGCCGCGGGGGCCCCAGGGAATCAGCCCCAGCATTTT. The encoded protein is CATSAAGAPGNQPQHF.

The chain has TRBV7-2 and TRBJ2-7; 13 nucleotides match TRBD2. CDR1 and CDR2 from the germline V gene are SGHTA and FQGNSA. There are 16 residues in the CDR3. Trimming removed 0 bases from V and 1 base from J; junction bases left unmatched: 0. CDR3 residues: CASSLATSGRSYEQYF. As DNA, the CDR3 is TGTGCCAGCAGCTTAGCGACTAGCGGGAGGTCCTACGAGCAGTACTTC.

The chain recombines TRBV2 with TRBJ2-7; weak D call: TRBD2 (6 bases). CDR3 size: 17 residues. Germline V CDR1 and CDR2: SNHLY, FYNNEI. Trimming left V 2 bases short and J 2 bases short, with 19 bases between. Here the CDR3 reads CASSEMGGIVPTYEQYF. CDR3 in DNA: TGTGCCAGCAGTGAAATGGGCGGGATAGTGCCTACCTACGAGCAGTACTTC.